This entry lists 5 T cell receptor beta chains sequenced from one sample in a study of control samples from healthy donors and cancer patients. Only in-frame clones appear in the TCRdb table, and some are missing; sequencing was by immunoSEQ multiplex PCR. The sample holds some 150,000 clones, 91% seen once. Material for sequencing was blood. These receptors all stem from a woman in her 30s in good health.

The rearrangement links TRBV7-3 to TRBJ1-1; D is uncertain. Germline V lookup: CDR1 SGHTA, CDR2 FQGTGA. Trimming stripped 2 bases from V and 1 base from J, with 5 bases between. The CDR3 extends over 13 amino acids. The CDR3 DNA is TGTGCCAGCAGCTTATGGCCGAACACTGAAGCTTTCTTT. Amino acid sequence: CASSLWPNTEAFF. The entire variable domain, with the rest obtained from reference TRBV7-3 and TRBJ1-1, is as follows: GAGVSQTPSNKVTEKGKYVELRCDPISGHTALYWYRQSLGQGPEFLIYFQGTGAADDSGLPNDRFFAVRPEGSVSTLKIQRTERGDSAVYLCASSLWPNTEAFFGQGTRLTVV.

V gene TRBV5-1 combines with J gene TRBJ2-5; 7 bases map to TRBD2. The junction had 3 bases not matched to a gene; V was cut back by 2 bases and J by 5 bases. This CDR3 has 13 residues. Germline V gene sequence: CDR1 SGHRS, CDR2 YFSETQ. This CDR3 reads CASSFGGGETQYF. CDR3 DNA sequence: TGCGCCAGCAGCTTCGGGGGAGGGGAGACCCAGTACTTC.

The chain carries TRBV5-1 and TRBJ2-1; D ambiguous. Germline assignment: CDR1 SGHRS and CDR2 YFSETQ. V lost 2 bases and J 6 bases, leaving 3 bases between the germline ends. The CDR3 covers 11 residues. The CDR3 protein is CASSFSNEQFF. The CDR3 DNA sequence: TGCGCCAGCAGCTTTAGCAATGAGCAGTTCTTC.

This clone came up a few times. This chain links TRBV19 with TRBJ2-1; perhaps TRBD1 as D (6 bases). The CDR3 spans 13 residues. V was cut by 6 bases and J by 5 bases, with 11 bases left in between. Germline lookup yields CDR1 LNHDA and CDR2 SQIVND (reference sequence). DNA for the CDR3: TGTGCCAGTAGACCGGGACAAAACAATGAGCAGTTCTTC. This translates into CASRPGQNNEQFF.

This rearrangement joins TRBV27 to TRBJ1-1; D uncertain. Germline V gene lookup returns CDR1 MNHEY and CDR2 SMNVEV (reference sequence). V was cut by 0 bases and J by 1 base, with 3 bases left in between. The CDR3 loop spans 13 amino acids. The CDR3 nucleotides read TGTGCCAGCAGTTTATCCGAGAACACTGAAGCTTTCTTT. It specifies CASSLSENTEAFF.